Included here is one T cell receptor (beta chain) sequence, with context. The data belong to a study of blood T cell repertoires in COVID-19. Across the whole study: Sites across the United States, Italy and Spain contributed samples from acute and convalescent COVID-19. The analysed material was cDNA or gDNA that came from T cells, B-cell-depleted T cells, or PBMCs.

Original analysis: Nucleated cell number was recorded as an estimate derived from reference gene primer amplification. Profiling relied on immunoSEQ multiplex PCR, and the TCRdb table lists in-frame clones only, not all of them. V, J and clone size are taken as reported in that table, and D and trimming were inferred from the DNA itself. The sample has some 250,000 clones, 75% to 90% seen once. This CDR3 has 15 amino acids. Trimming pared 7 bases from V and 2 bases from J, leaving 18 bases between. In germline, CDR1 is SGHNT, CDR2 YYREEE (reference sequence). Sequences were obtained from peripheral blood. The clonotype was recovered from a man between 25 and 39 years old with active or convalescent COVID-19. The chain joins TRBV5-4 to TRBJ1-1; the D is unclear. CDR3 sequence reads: CASSHFGNLNTEAFF. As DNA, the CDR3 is TGTGCCAGCTCCCATTTCGGGAATTTAAACACTGAAGCTTTCTTT.